These T cell receptor beta chains were read from a single sample in a study of Graves' ophthalmopathy and Graves' hyperthyroidism. TCRdb itself ran the multiplex PCR reads through MiXCR, one entry per CDR3 protein. This table has about 340,000 distinct CDR3 sequences, roughly 16% appearing once. Sequencing was performed on peripheral blood. The receptors stem from an adult man with Graves' ophthalmopathy. The CDR3 runs from the conserved cysteine through the conserved F or W. The D gene is left open where the match is weak. Rows may omit the clone size; those that give it use once, few, many or a size class.

J gene: TRBJ2-7; clone size: many; CDR3 length: 17; V gene: TRBV6-5; D gene: TRBD2; CDR3 protein: CASSYHGLAGRYYEQYF; CDR3 DNA: TGTGCCAGCAGTTACCACGGACTAGCGGGAAGGTATTACGAGCAGTACTTC
J gene: TRBJ1-6; clone size: NA; CDR3 length: 13; V gene: TRBV30; D gene: NA; CDR3 protein: CACHGAYNSPLHF; CDR3 DNA: TGTGCCTGCCATGGGGCCTATAATTCACCCCTCCACTTT
J gene: TRBJ2-2; clone size: NA; CDR3 length: 14; V gene: TRBV2; D gene: NA; CDR3 protein: CASSEPLDPGELFF; CDR3 DNA: TGTGCCAGCAGTGAACCGCTAGACCCCGGGGAGCTGTTTTTT
J gene: TRBJ1-2; clone size: many; CDR3 length: 15; V gene: TRBV12-3/TRBV12-4; D gene: TRBD1; CDR3 protein: CASSFPGTGVLGYTF; CDR3 DNA: TGTGCCAGCAGTTTTCCCGGGACAGGGGTACTTGGCTACACCTTC
J gene: TRBJ2-7; clone size: many; CDR3 length: 15; V gene: TRBV6-1; D gene: NA; CDR3 protein: CASRRWAESSYEQYF; CDR3 DNA: TGTGCCAGCAGAAGGTGGGCGGAGAGCTCCTACGAGCAGTACTTC
J gene: TRBJ2-7; clone size: many; CDR3 length: 13; V gene: TRBV7-8; D gene: NA; CDR3 protein: CASSFGSPYEQYF; CDR3 DNA: TGTGCCAGCAGCTTTGGCAGCCCCTACGAGCAGTACTTC
J gene: TRBJ2-4; clone size: many; CDR3 length: 16; V gene: TRBV7-2; D gene: NA; CDR3 protein: CASSPRVLQAKNIQYF; CDR3 DNA: TGTGCCAGCAGTCCCCGGGTTCTTCAAGCCAAAAACATTCAGTACTTC
J gene: TRBJ2-2; clone size: many; CDR3 length: 13; V gene: TRBV6-2/TRBV6-3; D gene: NA; CDR3 protein: CASWRVGTGELFF; CDR3 DNA: TGTGCCAGCTGGAGGGTGGGCACCGGGGAGCTGTTTTTT
J gene: TRBJ2-7; clone size: many; CDR3 length: 14; V gene: TRBV6-2/TRBV6-3; D gene: TRBD2; CDR3 protein: CASSQGLAFYEQYF; CDR3 DNA: TGTGCCAGCAGTCAGGGACTAGCGTTCTACGAGCAGTACTTC
J gene: TRBJ2-5; clone size: many; CDR3 length: 15; V gene: TRBV20-1; D gene: TRBD1; CDR3 protein: CSARGQGGQDGTQYF; CDR3 DNA: TGCAGTGCGAGGGGACAGGGCGGGCAGGACGGGACCCAGTACTTC
J gene: TRBJ1-1; clone size: NA; CDR3 length: 13; V gene: TRBV13; D gene: NA; CDR3 protein: CASSLSRGGEAFF; CDR3 DNA: TGTGCCAGCAGCTTAAGCAGGGGAGGTGAAGCTTTCTTT
J gene: TRBJ1-1; clone size: few; CDR3 length: 13; V gene: TRBV19; D gene: NA; CDR3 protein: CASTDRTNTEAFF; CDR3 DNA: TGTGCCAGCACCGACCGGACGAACACTGAAGCTTTCTTT
J gene: TRBJ1-5; clone size: many; CDR3 length: 16; V gene: TRBV29-1; D gene: NA; CDR3 protein: CSAILVEDRDNQPQHF; CDR3 DNA: TGCAGCGCTATCCTCGTCGAGGACAGAGACAATCAGCCCCAGCATTTT
J gene: TRBJ1-1; clone size: NA; CDR3 length: 15; V gene: TRBV12-3/TRBV12-4; D gene: NA; CDR3 protein: CASSPPRRVFTEAFF; CDR3 DNA: TGTGCCAGCAGTCCCCCCCGCCGTGTTTTCACTGAAGCTTTCTTT
J gene: TRBJ1-2; clone size: many; CDR3 length: 17; V gene: TRBV4-1; D gene: NA; CDR3 protein: CASSQAASGRKNYGYTF; CDR3 DNA: TGCGCCAGCAGCCAAGCAGCAAGTGGCAGGAAAAACTATGGCTACACCTTC
J gene: TRBJ1-6; clone size: many; CDR3 length: 14; V gene: TRBV6-2/TRBV6-3; D gene: NA; CDR3 protein: CASSYVAGLSPLHF; CDR3 DNA: TGTGCCAGCAGTTACGTCGCAGGGCTGTCACCCCTCCACTTT